Shown below are 27 T cell receptor beta chains from a single sample sequenced in a study of blood T cells in healthy people across ages. A second PCR, run for about 7 to 12 cycles, used a sample-barcoded 5' primer plus a J-beta primer mix. MiXCR, applied by TCRdb to the 5' RACE reads, yields one record per CDR3 protein. The repertoire includes 1,500,000 or so distinct CDR3 sequences, 35% to 45% of them detected once, and about 3.8% sits in the top ten. Sequenced input: blood. These receptor sequences come from a woman between 18 and 29 years old in good health.

The CDR3 region has the DNA TGTGCCAGTTCCCCCTCTCCCGCTGGGAATGAGCAGTTCTTC. Translation gives CASSPSPAGNEQFF. This rearrangement joins TRBV19 to TRBJ2-1, with no clear D. Germline V lookup: CDR1 LNHDA, CDR2 SQIVND (reference sequence). Trimming left V 8 bases short and J 7 bases short, with 18 bases between. The CDR3 consists of 14 residues. The full variable domain, completed using reference TRBV19 and TRBJ2-1, is DGGITQSPKYLFRKEGQNVTLSCEQNLNHDAMYWYRQDPGQGLRLIYYSQIVNDFQKGDIAEGYSVSREKKESFPLTVTSAQKNPTAFYLCASSPSPAGNEQFFGPGTRLTVL.

V gene TRBV5-1 combines with J gene TRBJ2-7, with 7 bases lining up with TRBD1. The CDR3 covers 15 residues. V lost 1 base to trimming and J lost 4 bases; unmatched junction nucleotides: 8. The germline V gene encodes CDR1 SGHRS and CDR2 YFSETQ. CDR3 sequence (DNA): TGCGCCAGCAGCTTGTTTCCGGACAGGCCATACGAGCAGTACTTC. Its protein product is CASSLFPDRPYEQYF.

In regard to this clonotype: A clone one base away is much larger, so this may be a read error. The chain links TRBV4-3 to TRBJ2-1; D is unclear. Trimming took off 1 base at V and 6 bases at J, with 10 bases between the two ends. Germline CDR1 reads LGHNA; CDR2 reads YSLEER. The CDR3 totals 14 residues. The CDR3 nucleotides read TGCGCCAGCAGCCAAGGTGTCTACCCCAATGAGCAGTTCTTC. It translates to CASSQGVYPNEQFF.

Turning to this clonotype: This may be a read error, as it is one base from a much larger clone. The chain has TRBV2 and TRBJ2-3, with 9 bases that match TRBD1. Trimming cost V 6 bases and J 8 bases; bases outside gene matches: 3. Germline values: CDR1 SNHLY, CDR2 FYNNEI. This CDR3 is 12 amino acids long. The CDR3 DNA reads as TGTGCCAGCAGGGACAGGGGAGGTACGCAGTATTTT. Residues: CASRDRGGTQYF.

This clonotype was seen more than once but under ten times. The genes are TRBV10-3 and TRBJ1-6; D is perhaps TRBD1 (5 bases). The CDR3 totals 15 residues. Germline V gives CDR1 ENHRY, CDR2 SYGVKD. With 0 bases removed from V and 7 bases from J, the gap between germline ends came to 10 bases. The CDR3, as DNA: TGTGCCATCAGTGAGTCGTCAGGGTGGAATTCACCCCTCCACTTT. It encodes CAISESSGWNSPLHF.

This clonotype was seen ten or more times. DNA for the CDR3: TGTGCCAGCGGAAAGAAGGCGAACACTGAAGCTTTCTTT. It yields the protein CASGKKANTEAFF. V gene TRBV6-5 combines with J gene TRBJ1-1; D is ambiguous. Germline CDR1 reads MNHEY; CDR2 reads SVGAGI. Trimming removed 8 bases from V and 1 base from J, with 11 bases in between. The CDR3 sequence is 13 residues long.

V is TRBV11-1 and J is TRBJ1-1; no clear D. The CDR3 has 14 residues. Germline lookup yields CDR1 SGHAT and CDR2 FQDESV (reference sequence). V lost 3 bases and J 5 bases, leaving 13 bases between the germline ends. This CDR3 is CASSFPNTVTEAFF. CDR3 DNA: TGTGCCAGCAGCTTTCCCAACACGGTGACTGAAGCTTTCTTT.

This clonotype has at least ten counts. The chain links TRBV28 to TRBJ1-5; D perhaps matches TRBD1 (5 bases). The V gene's germline CDR1 is MDHEN and CDR2 SYDVKM. The CDR3 has 16 residues. The germline V and J ends were trimmed by 4 bases and 1 base, with 14 bases remaining between them. CDR3 sequence reads: CASSSNRGGSNQPQHF. As DNA, the CDR3 is TGTGCCAGCAGTTCAAATAGGGGCGGGAGCAATCAGCCCCAGCATTTT.

This clonotype came up a few times. This CDR3 reads CSAGQGGYNEQFF. The CDR3 DNA is TGCAGTGCTGGACAGGGAGGGTACAATGAGCAGTTCTTC. The chain links TRBV20-1 to TRBJ2-1, with D tentatively TRBD1 (8 bases). The CDR3 loop spans 13 amino acids. CDR1 DFQATT and CDR2 SNEGSKA come from the germline V gene (reference sequence). Trimming took 5 bases from V and 4 from J, leaving 12 bases between them.

This clonotype was seen more than once but under ten times. The chain links TRBV5-1 to TRBJ1-2; the D is unclear. V dropped 0 bases and J dropped 0 bases, with 12 bases sitting between them. Per the germline V gene, CDR1 is SGHRS and CDR2 is YFSETQ. This CDR3 is built from 16 residues. In DNA, the CDR3 is TGCGCCAGCAGCTTGGATCGCCTAGGCCCTAACTATGGCTACACCTTC. Translated, it gives CASSLDRLGPNYGYTF.

Note on this clonotype: One end of the junction varies from germline; a read error may be responsible. The rearrangement uses TRBV6-5 and TRBJ1-2; D is possibly TRBD1 (5 bases). CDR1 and CDR2 (germline): MNHEY, SVGAGI. The CDR3 is made up of 15 amino acids. CDR3 loop: CASSYSNTGNYGCTF. The CDR3 bases are TGTGCCAGCAGTTACTCGAATACAGGAAACTATGGCTGCACCTTC.

The chain recombines TRBV9 with TRBJ2-2; unclear D gene. This CDR3 region has 16 residues. V dropped 2 bases and J dropped 0 bases, with 11 bases sitting between them. CDR1 and CDR2 (germline): SGDLS, YYNGEE. CDR3 sequence: CASSVSYSANTGELFF. DNA of the CDR3: TGTGCCAGCAGCGTTAGTTACAGCGCGAACACCGGGGAGCTGTTTTTT.

This chain links TRBV10-3 with TRBJ1-1; D is unresolved. The CDR3 length is 15 residues. The germline V gene encodes CDR1 ENHRY and CDR2 SYGVKD. Trimming took 7 bases from V and 6 from J, leaving 21 bases between them. This CDR3 reads CAITPSTVKFAEAFF. CDR3 nucleotides: TGTGCCATCACCCCCTCAACGGTTAAGTTCGCTGAAGCTTTCTTT.

This clonotype was seen just once. This chain uses TRBV20-1 with TRBJ1-5, with a weak D call TRBD1 (5 bases). V was cut by 2 bases and J by 2 bases, with 13 bases left in between. The CDR3 runs to 15 residues. Germline V gene sequence: CDR1 DFQATT, CDR2 SNEGSKA (reference sequence). The CDR3 is CSARSRGAGNQPQHF. CDR3 nucleotides: TGCAGTGCTAGATCGCGAGGGGCGGGCAATCAGCCCCAGCATTTT.

The chain uses TRBV24-1 and TRBJ2-6, with D unresolved. CDR1 and CDR2 (germline): KGHDR, SFDVKD. V lost 4 bases to trimming and J lost 0 bases, with 9 bases between them. CDR3 length: 16 amino acids. CDR3 DNA: TGTGCCACCAGTGACCATTACAGCTCTGGGGCCAACGTCCTGACTTTC. Protein sequence: CATSDHYSSGANVLTF.

The table lists this clonotype with many counts. V usage is TRBV27 and J usage is TRBJ1-2, with D possibly matching TRBD1 (6 bases). Trimming removed 7 bases from V and 4 bases from J, with 10 bases in between. Germline CDR1 reads MNHEY; CDR2 reads SMNVEV (reference sequence). The CDR3 loop spans 12 amino acids. As DNA, the CDR3 is TGTGCCAGCAAAGGACAGCCCTATGGCTACACCTTC. Its translation is CASKGQPYGYTF.

The chain has TRBV7-2 and TRBJ2-1; possible D gene TRBD2, 7 bases. From germline, CDR1 is SGHTA and CDR2 FQGNSA. The CDR3 sequence is 16 residues long. The ends were cut back, 0 bases at V and 7 bases at J, with 16 bases in the middle. DNA of the CDR3: TGTGCCAGCAGCTTAGCGATTCGGGGGGCGGGGAATGAGCAGTTCTTC. Protein sequence: CASSLAIRGAGNEQFF.

This clonotype was seen ten or more times. This chain connects TRBV11-2 to TRBJ1-3, with TRBD1 matching over 12 bases. The CDR3 runs to 15 residues. J was trimmed by 4 bases and V by 5 bases; bases with no gene match: 3. The germline CDR1 and CDR2 sequences are SGHAT and FQNNGV. The CDR3 DNA reads as TGTGCCAGCAGCGTGGGACAGGGGGCCGGAAACACCATATATTTT. Translation: CASSVGQGAGNTIYF. The full variable domain, in which reference TRBV11-2 and TRBJ1-3 provide the parts outside the CDR3, is EAGVAQSPRYKIIEKRQSVAFWCNPISGHATLYWYQQILGQGPKLLIQFQNNGVVDDSQLPKDRFSAERLKGVDSTLKIQPAKLEDSAVYLCASSVGQGAGNTIYFGEGSWLTVV.

Details on this clonotype: Its ends do not fully match the called genes, so a read error is possible. The chain joins TRBV20-1 to TRBJ2-3, with 8 bases matching TRBD2. Per germline, CDR1 DFQATT and CDR2 SNEGSKA (reference sequence). There are 15 residues in the CDR3. The CDR3 nucleotides are TGCAGTGCTAGGGGTTACCGGGAGGGCACAGATGCGCAGTATTTT. It codes for CSARGYREGTDAQYF.

This sequence joins TRBV12-3 or TRBV12-4 and TRBJ1-2; D possibly corresponds to TRBD1 (5 bases). Deletions cut 6 bases from V and 7 bases from J, with 15 bases between. The CDR3 covers 13 residues. The CDR3 protein is CASRKTDLTGYTF. The CDR3 DNA reads as TGTGCCAGCAGAAAGACAGACTTGACTGGCTACACCTTC.

This clonotype was counted once. This chain joins TRBV11-2 and TRBJ2-5; 9 nucleotides line up with TRBD2. CDR1 and CDR2 (germline): SGHAT, FQNNGV. The CDR3 has 16 residues. Trimming removed 1 base from V and 11 bases from J; junction bases left unmatched: 14. The CDR3 DNA reads as TGTGCCAGCAGCTTAGTACTAGCGGGTCTTAACAATGAGCAGTACTTC. Translation gives CASSLVLAGLNNEQYF.

This clonotype was found a few times. V gene TRBV15 combines with J gene TRBJ2-1, with 9 bases fitting TRBD1. CDR1 and CDR2 from the germline V gene are LNHNV and YYDKDF (reference sequence). J gave up 7 bases and V 8 bases, and 9 bases lay outside the gene matches. This CDR3 has 14 amino acids. The CDR3 bases are TGTGCCACCCAACGTGACAGGGGGATAAATGAGCAGTTCTTC. This sequence encodes CATQRDRGINEQFF.

At least ten counts were recorded for this clonotype. The chain is built from TRBV12-3 or TRBV12-4 and TRBJ2-1; D is possibly TRBD1 (6 bases). The CDR3 has 14 amino acids. V was trimmed by 1 base and J by 4 bases, leaving 8 bases between them. The CDR3 spells CASSLGTEYNEQFF. The CDR3 DNA is TGTGCCAGCAGTTTAGGGACAGAGTACAATGAGCAGTTCTTC.

This clonotype was observed a handful of times. The CDR3: CAISEPEDSPNEKLFF. CDR3 coding DNA: TGTGCCATCAGTGAGCCAGAGGACAGCCCTAATGAAAAACTGTTTTTT. The chain couples TRBV10-3 to TRBJ1-4; possible D gene TRBD1, 6 bases. CDR1 and CDR2 from the germline V gene are ENHRY and SYGVKD. The V and J ends lost 2 bases and 3 bases respectively, with 13 bases between them. The CDR3 has 16 amino acids.

This clonotype was detected a few times. A much larger clone is a single base away; this may be a read error. V gene TRBV20-1 combines with J gene TRBJ2-5; the match to TRBD2 covers 7 bases. The CDR3 loop spans 14 amino acids. J gave up 11 bases and V 5 bases, and 17 bases lay outside the gene matches. The germline gives CDR1 DFQATT, CDR2 SNEGSKA (reference sequence). CDR3 DNA sequence: TGCAGTGCTCAACGAACGCGGGAGTTCAATGAGCAGTACTTC. It translates to CSAQRTREFNEQYF.

This rearrangement joins TRBV7-2 to TRBJ2-1, with D uncertain. Germline-derived CDR1 and CDR2 are SGHTA and FQGNSA. V was clipped by 1 base and J by 3 bases, with 7 bases between them. The CDR3 spans 14 residues. CDR3 protein: CASSLVELYNEQFF. CDR3 DNA sequence: TGTGCCAGCAGCTTAGTGGAACTCTACAATGAGCAGTTCTTC.

Notes on this clonotype: A much larger clonotype is one base distant, so this may be a read error. V gene TRBV5-1 combines with J gene TRBJ2-5; D call uncertain. The end of the DNA is better explained by TRBJ2-1, so the J call may be wrong. The CDR3 has 12 amino acids. Germline assignment: CDR1 SGHRS and CDR2 YFSETQ. Here the CDR3 reads CASSLRQETQFF. CDR3 DNA: TGCGCCAGCAGCTTGCGGCAAGAGACCCAGTTCTTC.